The source of this TCR beta chain is a study of T cells after yellow fever vaccination. Study background: With SMART-Seq v4 Ultra Low Input, the fractions containing low cell numbers were prepared. General study findings and limits: Secondary responses were weaker yet peaked faster, day 5 versus 15. Post-booster reappearance was seen for most primary-vaccination clones (96% CD4, 80% to 90% CD8).

Trimming stripped 0 bases from V and 7 bases from J, with 10 bases between. The CDR3 consists of 14 residues. Germline CDR1 reads MNHEY; CDR2 reads SVGAGI. The 5'RACE template-switching step produced TCR cDNA and added a universal primer site and UMIs. TCRdb re-analysed the 5' RACE reads in MiXCR, keeping a single row per CDR3 protein. The sample records hundreds of thousands of distinct CDR3 sequences, around 12% being singletons. This clonotype occurred a few times. Its antigen is still unknown. This material consisted of PBMCs, taken on the day of the yellow fever booster vaccination. The TCR originated in a man under 40 who received the YFV17D yellow fever vaccine. The rearrangement links TRBV6-5 to TRBJ1-5; D not certain. CDR3 bases: TGTGCCAGCAGTTACTCAGGTGTGAACCAGCCCCAGCATTTT. Protein product: CASSYSGVNQPQHF.